What follows are 23 T cell receptor beta chains derived from one specimen sequenced in a study. Each CDR3 protein is one row after TCRdb ran MiXCR on the RT-PCR reads. The table shows 650,000 to 800,000 distinct CDR3 sequences, with approximately 14% occurring only once. Material for sequencing was memory CD4+ T cells from blood. Source of these receptors: a female donor in good health, serving as a healthy control.

Remarks on this clonotype: Germline is not matched at one junction end, which may reflect a read error. The CDR3 coding sequence is TGTGCCGGCAGCTCGGGACCCAACTATGGCTACACCTTC. It encodes CAGSSGPNYGYTF. J is TRBJ1-2 and V is TRBV7-2, with D maybe TRBD1 (5 bases). Germline V lookup: CDR1 SGHTA, CDR2 FQGNSA. The CDR3 covers 13 residues.

This clonotype showed up just a few times. An end of the junction differs from the germline gene, which may be a read error. The rearrangement links TRBV10-3 to TRBJ1-2; D not resolved. Germline assignment: CDR1 ENHRY and CDR2 SYGVKD. The CDR3 consists of 14 residues. CDR3 protein: CATHQTGRGYGYTF. The CDR3 DNA reads TGCGCTACCCACCAGACCGGTCGGGGCTATGGCTACACCTTC.

The chain carries TRBV6-6 and TRBJ2-5; D might be TRBD2 (5 bases). From germline, CDR1 is MNHNY and CDR2 SVGAGI (reference sequence). This CDR3 has 13 residues. Trimming removed 7 bases from V and 1 base from J, with 10 bases in between. CDR3 loop: CASNGGSQETQYF. CDR3 DNA: TGTGCCAGCAATGGAGGAAGCCAAGAGACCCAGTACTTC.

The J gene is TRBJ2-7, the V gene TRBV7-8; D possibly corresponds to TRBD2 (6 bases). This CDR3 contains 15 residues. V shed 5 bases and J shed 2 bases, with 16 bases lying between them. CDR1 and CDR2 from the germline V gene are SGHVS and FQNEAQ. CDR3 nucleotide sequence: TGTGCCAGCAGCAGGAGGGCGAACGTACCCTACGAGCAGTACTTC. Translation gives CASSRRANVPYEQYF.

The V and J genes are TRBV4-2 and TRBJ2-7; 12 bases match TRBD2. Germline assignment: CDR1 LGHNA and CDR2 YNFKEQ. With 1 base clipped from V and 3 bases from J, the junction kept 7 bases outside the gene matches. The CDR3 covers 17 residues. The CDR3 nucleotides are TGTGCCAGCAGCCAAGGTACTTCTAGCGGGAGGGACTACGAGCAGTACTTC. It codes for CASSQGTSSGRDYEQYF.

The rearrangement joins TRBV9 to TRBJ1-6, with 7 bases lining up with TRBD1. Trimming removed 4 bases from V and 7 bases from J; junction bases left unmatched: 8. The CDR3 covers 15 residues. CDR1 is SGDLS and CDR2 is YYNGEE in the germline V gene. CDR3 loop: CASSFTRDSNSPLHF. Written as DNA, the CDR3 is TGTGCCAGCAGCTTCACCCGGGACAGCAATTCACCCCTCCACTTT.

CDR3 sequence (DNA): TGTGCCACCAGTGATGGAGGGGGGGGCTACGAGCAGTACTTC. Protein product: CATSDGGGGYEQYF. This sequence joins TRBV24-1 and TRBJ2-7; the D gene is possibly TRBD2 (7 bases). The germline gives CDR1 KGHDR, CDR2 SFDVKD. V lost 3 bases to trimming and J lost 3 bases, with 11 bases between them. This CDR3 region has 14 residues.

This clonotype showed up many times. The rearrangement links TRBV12-3 or TRBV12-4 to TRBJ1-5; the D gene is possibly TRBD1 (6 bases). V was pared by 0 bases and J by 6 bases, with 9 bases between. The CDR3 length is 14 residues. CDR3 bases: TGTGCCAGCAGTTTAGCCCTAGGGGGTCAGCCCCAGCATTTT. It is translated as CASSLALGGQPQHF.

This clonotype was counted a few times. V and J are TRBV20-1 and TRBJ2-7; 11 bases map to TRBD1. Germline-derived CDR1 and CDR2 are DFQATT and SNEGSKA (reference sequence). The CDR3 spans 16 residues. J lost 6 bases, V lost 3 bases, and 13 bases had no gene match. CDR3 residues: CSARAPGTGGRGEQYF. DNA for the CDR3: TGCAGTGCTAGGGCCCCCGGGACAGGGGGGCGAGGCGAGCAGTACTTC.

This clonotype has more than one count but fewer than ten. V gene TRBV10-3 combines with J gene TRBJ2-3, with TRBD2 matching over 9 bases. V was clipped by 4 bases and J by 3 bases; unmatched bases: 5. This CDR3 is 15 amino acids long. Germline values: CDR1 ENHRY, CDR2 SYGVKD. The CDR3 protein is CAISGQAGGTDTQYF. CDR3 DNA: TGTGCCATCAGTGGCCAAGCGGGAGGAACAGATACGCAGTATTTT.

The sample holds many counts of this clonotype. The chain couples TRBV29-1 to TRBJ2-3; 10 bases map to TRBD2. V was clipped by 7 bases and J by 3 bases; unmatched bases: 7. The CDR3 runs 14 residues. Per the germline V gene, CDR1 is SQVTM and CDR2 is ANQGSEA. In DNA, the CDR3 is TGCAGCGCCGGGACTAGCGAGTGGACAGATACGCAGTATTTT. Protein: CSAGTSEWTDTQYF.

This clonotype was counted a few times. The chain links TRBV12-3 or TRBV12-4 to TRBJ1-5; D uncertain. The CDR3 runs to 12 residues. Trimming pared 5 bases from V and 8 bases from J, leaving 10 bases between. The DNA for the CDR3 is TGTGCCAGCAGTAAACTAGTGGAGCCCCAGCATTTT. Protein product: CASSKLVEPQHF.

This clonotype was picked up a small number of times. The chain combines TRBV20-1 with TRBJ2-2; TRBD2 might be the D (6 bases). The CDR3 is 17 amino acids. CDR1 is DFQATT and CDR2 is SNEGSKA in the germline V gene (reference sequence). Trimming cost V 6 bases and J 1 base, with 21 bases left between them. CDR3 protein: CSARAPPGTQNTGELFF. The CDR3 DNA reads TGCAGTGCCCGAGCCCCCCCCGGGACTCAGAACACCGGGGAGCTGTTTTTT.

This clonotype was detected only a few times. V usage is TRBV12-3 or TRBV12-4 and J usage is TRBJ1-1, with no clear D. Deletions cut 3 bases from V and 10 bases from J, with 12 bases between. CDR3 size: 12 residues. Here the CDR3 DNA reads TGTGCCAGCAGTTTGGGGTTTTGGGCAGCTTTCTTT. Protein: CASSLGFWAAFF.

Only a few counts were recorded for this clonotype. The rearrangement uses TRBV5-1 and TRBJ2-3; 9 nucleotides agree with TRBD2. V was pared by 4 bases and J by 0 bases, with 9 bases of the junction left unmatched. The CDR3 has 17 amino acids. Per germline, CDR1 SGHRS and CDR2 YFSETQ. CDR3 region: CASSRGLAGPSTDTQYF. The CDR3 nucleotides read TGCGCCAGCAGCCGGGGGCTAGCGGGGCCTAGCACAGATACGCAGTATTTT.

This chain joins TRBV6-5 and TRBJ2-7; no clear D gene. The germline V and J ends were trimmed by 6 bases and 2 bases, with 14 bases remaining between them. The germline V gene has CDR1 MNHEY and CDR2 SVGAGI. This CDR3 is built from 14 residues. CDR3 region: CASSLNYGTYEQYF. CDR3 DNA sequence: TGTGCCAGCAGCCTGAATTATGGAACCTACGAGCAGTACTTC.

The chain recombines TRBV5-1 with TRBJ2-2, with TRBD1 identical over 8 bases. Trimming cost V 5 bases and J 7 bases; bases outside gene matches: 10. This CDR3 spans 15 amino acids. The germline V gene encodes CDR1 SGHRS and CDR2 YFSETQ. The CDR3: CASRRGQGGGGELFF. CDR3 sequence (DNA): TGCGCCAGCAGACGAGGACAGGGAGGAGGCGGGGAGCTGTTTTTT.

The genes are TRBV27 and TRBJ2-7, with unresolved D. The CDR3 runs to 13 residues. Deletions cut 1 base from V and 1 base from J, with 5 bases between. CDR1 MNHEY and CDR2 SMNVEV come from the germline V gene (reference sequence). CDR3 nucleotide sequence: TGTGCCAGCAGTTTATGGGCTTCCTACGAGCAGTACTTC. Amino acid sequence: CASSLWASYEQYF.

This clonotype has just a few counts. CDR3 region: CASSSTGRIDYGYTF. CDR3 bases: TGTGCCAGCAGCTCGACAGGGCGGATAGACTATGGCTACACCTTC. This chain connects TRBV7-9 to TRBJ1-2; TRBD1 matches 7 bases. Germline CDR1 SEHNR, CDR2 FQNEAQ (reference sequence). There are 15 residues in the CDR3. Trimming at V came to 4 bases and at J to 3 bases, leaving 8 bases not matched to a gene.

This clonotype has just a few counts. The gene calls are TRBV20-1 and TRBJ2-5, with D uncertain. The CDR3 is 12 amino acids. Trimming shortened V by 3 bases and J by 3 bases, and 8 bases separated the two germline ends. CDR1 is DFQATT and CDR2 is SNEGSKA in the germline V gene (reference sequence). CDR3 DNA sequence: TGCAGTGCTAGTGACGTGGAAGAGACCCAGTACTTC. This sequence encodes CSASDVEETQYF.

In this sample, this clonotype turned up many times. The chain uses TRBV10-3 and TRBJ2-2; D gene unclear. This CDR3 region has 14 residues. The germline V gene has CDR1 ENHRY and CDR2 SYGVKD. The V end was cut by 7 bases, the J end by 3 bases, with 12 bases between. The DNA for the CDR3 is TGTGCCATCATGGGCGCGGCGGACACCGGGGAGCTGTTTTTT. It translates to CAIMGAADTGELFF.

As to this clonotype: One end of the junction is discordant with germline, which a read error may explain. The CDR3 region is CAGSLADRGYGYTF. The DNA for the CDR3 is TGTGCCGGCAGTTTAGCGGACAGGGGCTATGGCTACACCTTC. The chain has TRBV12-3 or TRBV12-4 and TRBJ1-2; 9 bases are shared with TRBD1. CDR3 size: 14 residues.

This clonotype was recorded at least ten times. The V gene is TRBV20-1, the J gene TRBJ1-1; D is uncertain. CDR1 and CDR2 (germline): DFQATT, SNEGSKA (reference sequence). V was clipped by 1 base and J by 1 base, with 7 bases between them. The CDR3 spans 13 residues. As DNA, the CDR3 is TGCAGTGCTAGAGGGGATCCGAACACTGAAGCTTTCTTT. Translating gives CSARGDPNTEAFF.